This section outlines one T cell receptor beta chain sequence together with its context. These data are taken from a study of technical replicates of blood from several donors. TCRdb's table, derived via immunoSEQ multiplex PCR, lists solely in-frame clones and lacks some. The data hold tens of thousands of clones, with approximately 96% observed a single time. V gave up 4 bases and J gave up 1 base, with 14 bases separating them. Germline V lookup: CDR1 KGHSH, CDR2 LQKENI. There are 16 residues in the CDR3. The genes are TRBV18 and TRBJ1-5; D is ambiguous. The TCR was taken from a human donor in good health. Sequencing was done on a sample of T cells isolated from PBMCs. The CDR3 coding sequence is TGTGCCAGCTCACTTACTGCCCATTCAAGCAATCAGCCCCAGCATTTT. It encodes CASSLTAHSSNQPQHF.